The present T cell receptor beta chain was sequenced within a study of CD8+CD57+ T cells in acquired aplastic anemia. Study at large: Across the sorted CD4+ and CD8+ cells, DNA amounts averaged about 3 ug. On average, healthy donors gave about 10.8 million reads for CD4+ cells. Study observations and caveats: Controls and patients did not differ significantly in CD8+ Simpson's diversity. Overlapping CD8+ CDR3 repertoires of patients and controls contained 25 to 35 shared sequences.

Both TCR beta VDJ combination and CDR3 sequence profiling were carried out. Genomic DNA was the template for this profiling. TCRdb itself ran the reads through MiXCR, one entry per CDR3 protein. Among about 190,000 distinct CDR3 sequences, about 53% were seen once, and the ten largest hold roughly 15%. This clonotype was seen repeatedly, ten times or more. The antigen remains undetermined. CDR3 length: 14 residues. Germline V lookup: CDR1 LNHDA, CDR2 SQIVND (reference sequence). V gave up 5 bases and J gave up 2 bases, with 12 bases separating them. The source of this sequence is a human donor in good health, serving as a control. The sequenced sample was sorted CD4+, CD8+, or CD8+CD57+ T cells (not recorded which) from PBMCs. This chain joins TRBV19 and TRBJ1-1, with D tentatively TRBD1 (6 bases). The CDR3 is CASSHLTGNTEAFF. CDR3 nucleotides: TGTGCCAGTAGTCACCTGACAGGCAACACTGAAGCTTTCTTT. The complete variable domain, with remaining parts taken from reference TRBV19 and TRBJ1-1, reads DGGITQSPKYLFRKEGQNVTLSCEQNLNHDAMYWYRQDPGQGLRLIYYSQIVNDFQKGDIAEGYSVSREKKESFPLTVTSAQKNPTAFYLCASSHLTGNTEAFFGQGTRLTVV.